The entry below gives a single TCR beta chain sequence along with its context. The V and J ends lost 3 bases and 3 bases respectively, with 8 bases between them. Germline CDR1 and CDR2: SNHLY and FYNNEI. The CDR3 length is 14 residues. The sample's time point: patch test 3, about 24 weeks after DPC sensitization. Treatment indicated: therapeutic diphenylcyclopropenone sensitization with weekly scalp DPC. One entry per CDR3 protein results from TCRdb running MiXCR on the RACE reads. This table has approximately 110,000 distinct CDR3 sequences, approximately 36% appearing once. This record comes from a study of human T cells and chemical hapten exposure. Background on the study: On 2 cm by 2 cm of upper inner arm skin, sensitization was performed with 2% DPC.

V usage is TRBV2 and J usage is TRBJ2-2, with D perhaps given as TRBD1 or TRBD2 (5 bases each). This specimen was whole blood, taken in connection with sensitization to the hapten diphenylcyclopropenone (DPC). This sequence was found in a man in his forties with alopecia areata. Some clones in this sample may be carry-over from other donors' samples. The CDR3 sequence is CASSDGTDTGELFF. The CDR3 bases are TGTGCCAGCAGTGACGGGACCGACACCGGGGAGCTGTTTTTT.